The clone carrying this T cell receptor (beta chain) appeared a single time. In the study's own analysis: Reference gene primer amplification yielded estimated nucleated cell counts. Clones were sequenced by immunoSEQ multiplex PCR, and TCRdb holds only the in-frame ones, with some missing. V and J calls and clone size come straight from that table; D and trimming were deduced from the DNA. Seen here are 130,000 or so clones, approximately 70% observed once, and the top ten hold under 2.5%. The sample comes from a study of blood T cell repertoires in COVID-19. Study as a whole: Both acute and convalescent COVID-19 samples were obtained from the United States, Italy and Spain. Sources were T cells, B-cell-depleted T cells, or PBMCs; the material itself was cDNA or gDNA.

Per germline, CDR1 LNHDA and CDR2 SQIVND (reference sequence). The CDR3 has 15 amino acids. J gave up 4 bases and V 1 base, and 4 bases lay outside the gene matches. Sequenced: peripheral blood. V usage is TRBV19 and J usage is TRBJ2-5; 9 bases are a match to TRBD1. This TCR was recovered from a woman between 70 and 85 years old with acute or convalescent COVID-19. Here the CDR3 reads CASSIGGQGAETQYF. DNA for the CDR3: TGTGCCAGTAGTATAGGGGGACAGGGAGCAGAGACCCAGTACTTC.